Listed here is a single T cell receptor (beta chain). The target antigen is unknown. 5'RACE template switching with UMIs produced the TCR beta cDNA. TCRdb re-analyzed the 5' RACE reads; it lists each CDR3 protein once, without DNA. The record lists about 460,000 distinct CDR3 sequences, of which the ten most abundant hold roughly 1.4%. CDR1 and CDR2 (germline): SGHRS, YFSETQ. This CDR3 contains 16 residues. The sample comes from a study of T cells expressing NK-cell markers. Study as a whole: Eight donors were sequenced, of whom seven were HCMV-seropositive, while the remaining one was HCMV-seronegative. Study results and limitations: Evidence did not settle whether expanded NKG2C+ T cell clones targeted HCMV.

This receptor was taken from a woman in her fifties or sixties in good health. The chain couples TRBV5-1 to TRBJ2-5; as DNA is missing, the TRBD2 call by TCRdb cannot be tested. Sequencing was carried out using blood T cells: a sorted CD56 or NKG2C T cell subset, CD4+ or CD8+ T cells, or bulk PBMC T cells (not recorded which). CDR3 sequence: CASSQIAGKYQETQYF.